This T cell receptor beta chain was obtained from a study of CD8+CD57+ T cells in acquired aplastic anemia. Study-wide background: On average, sorted CD4+ and CD8+ cells gave 3 to 4 ug of DNA.

The germline CDR1 and CDR2 sequences are SEHNR and FQNEAQ (reference sequence). V lost 1 base and J 8 bases, leaving 8 bases between the germline ends. The CDR3 is 13 amino acids. Study-level findings and limits: Simpson's diversity of CD8+ cells was not significantly different in patients compared with controls. Sharing between patients and controls was observed for twenty-nine CD8+ CDR3 sequences.

Patients chosen for sequencing had CD8+CD57+ cells that had expanded, as shown by flow cytometry. All participating patients were living with severe acquired aplastic anemia. Profiling of TCR beta VDJ combinations and CDR3 sequences used genomic DNA as template. From the reads, TCRdb called clonotypes with MiXCR, one entry per CDR3 protein. The data hold about 180,000 distinct CDR3 sequences, with approximately 48% observed a single time. In its sample, this clonotype was seen many times. Its antigen is not identified. The chain is built from TRBV7-9 and TRBJ1-4, with D possibly matching TRBD1 (5 bases). Sequenced input: sorted CD4+, CD8+, or CD8+CD57+ T cells (not recorded which) from PBMCs. This TCR was sampled from a human donor with aplastic anemia. Here the CDR3 DNA reads TGTGCCAGCAGCTTAGAAACAGGAGAAAAACTGTTTTTT. It encodes CASSLETGEKLFF.